The present T cell receptor beta chain was sequenced within a study of blood T cell repertoires in COVID-19. Overall study context: Donors in the United States, Italy and Spain gave samples during acute or convalescent COVID-19. In each case, the material was cDNA or gDNA derived from T cells, B-cell-depleted T cells, or PBMCs.

How the authors handled the data: Estimates of nucleated cell counts were drawn from the amplification of reference gene primers. Sequenced by immunoSEQ multiplex PCR; TCRdb stores in-frame clones only, minus some. That table gives V, J and clone size, and the DNA gave D and trimming. Among 150,000 to 200,000 clones listed, about 85% were seen once. This CDR3 spans 13 amino acids. The V gene lost 4 bases and the J gene lost 1 base, with 7 bases spanning the gap. Germline V lookup: CDR1 SGHTA, CDR2 FQGTGA. This chain uses TRBV7-3 with TRBJ1-1, with no clear D. The clonotype was recovered from a human donor with acute or convalescent COVID-19. The donor label of this sample is uncertain. The sequenced material came from peripheral blood. Here the CDR3 DNA reads TGTGCCAGCAGCTACCTAGCGAACACTGAAGCTTTCTTT. Translating it yields CASSYLANTEAFF.